This T cell receptor (beta chain) derives from a study of blood T cell repertoires in COVID-19. As for the study in general: Sample material is recorded as cDNA or gDNA derived from T cells, B-cell-depleted T cells, or PBMCs.

Participants spanned ages about 18 to 90 years and resided in about 25 US areas. Either two negative PCRs, clearance, or symptom resolution qualified Cohort 3 donors as recovered. Produced via immunoSEQ multiplex PCR; TCRdb's table is partial and in-frame only. The sample has about 270,000 clones, 88% seen once; the top ten hold under 3.5%. The CDR3 extends over 17 amino acids. J lost 0 bases, V lost 10 bases, and 10 bases had no gene match. Germline values: CDR1 LNHDA, CDR2 SQIVND (reference sequence). The TCR was taken from a woman aged 45-65 years who had recovered from COVID-19. The chain links TRBV19 to TRBJ1-5; 12 nucleotides align to TRBD1. Sequenced sample: PBMCs or T cells enriched from blood (not recorded which). The CDR3 nucleotides are TGTGCCACTCAGGCCGGGACAGGGGGCAATAGCAATCAGCCCCAGCATTTT. It encodes CATQAGTGGNSNQPQHF.